These T cell receptor beta chains were read from a single sample in a study of OX40 agonist ivuxolimab in advanced cancers. The table came from immunoSEQ multiplex PCR; TCRdb's copy has only in-frame clones and leaves some out. The sample holds tens of thousands of clones, roughly four fifths seen once. Sequencing used CD4+ or CD8+ T cells sorted from blood, obtained in a trial of the OX40 agonist ivuxolimab. Receptors originate from an adult with an advanced solid tumor such as melanoma, head and neck, liver or kidney cancer. Both conserved end residues are part of each CDR3. Each record gives: J gene, D gene, clone size, V gene, CDR3 DNA, CDR3 protein. A D gene is named only where the DNA matches it firmly. Size is omitted from some rows. Given values are once, few, many or a class for expanded clones.

J gene: TRBJ2-1
D gene: -
clone size: once
V gene: TRBV30
CDR3 DNA: TGTGCCTGGAGTGTGAGACAGTACAATGAGCAGTTCTTC
CDR3 protein: CAWSVRQYNEQFF

J gene: TRBJ2-7
D gene: -
clone size: -
V gene: TRBV4-1
CDR3 DNA: TGCGCCAGCAGCCAAGCCGGGGGCTCCTACGAGCAGTACTTC
CDR3 protein: CASSQAGGSYEQYF

J gene: TRBJ2-2
D gene: -
clone size: -
V gene: TRBV7-9
CDR3 DNA: TGTGCCACAGCTTACTCCGGAGGGCCCGGGGAGCTGTTTTTT
CDR3 protein: CATAYSGGPGELFF

J gene: TRBJ2-1
D gene: -
clone size: -
V gene: TRBV14
CDR3 DNA: TGTGCCAGCAGCCTAGGGGGGATGAGTGAGCAGTTCTTC
CDR3 protein: CASSLGGMSEQFF

J gene: TRBJ1-4
D gene: -
clone size: -
V gene: TRBV6-6
CDR3 DNA: TGTGCCAGCAGTTACCTGGGGACTAATGAAAAACTGTTTTTT
CDR3 protein: CASSYLGTNEKLFF

J gene: TRBJ2-1
D gene: TRBD2
clone size: -
V gene: TRBV7-3
CDR3 DNA: TGTGCCAGCAGCTTAATTTCGGGTAGCGGGAGGGGGAATGAGCAGTTCTTC
CDR3 protein: CASSLISGSGRGNEQFF

J gene: TRBJ2-3
D gene: -
clone size: -
V gene: TRBV7-2
CDR3 DNA: TGTGCCAGCAGCTCTCAAACAGATACGCAGTATTTT
CDR3 protein: CASSSQTDTQYF

J gene: TRBJ2-3
D gene: TRBD1
clone size: -
V gene: TRBV4-1
CDR3 DNA: TGCGCCAGCAGCCAAGGACAGGGCTTCACAGATACGCAGTATTTT
CDR3 protein: CASSQGQGFTDTQYF

J gene: TRBJ2-7
D gene: -
clone size: -
V gene: TRBV27
CDR3 DNA: TGTGCCAGCAGTTTCGGGGCCTCCCTTAGGTACGAGCAGTACTTC
CDR3 protein: CASSFGASLRYEQYF

J gene: TRBJ2-5
D gene: -
clone size: -
V gene: TRBV7-2
CDR3 DNA: TGTGCCAGCAGCCTCCGGGACTGGCACCAAGAGACCCAGTACTTC
CDR3 protein: CASSLRDWHQETQYF

J gene: TRBJ1-4
D gene: TRBD1
clone size: -
V gene: TRBV4-2
CDR3 DNA: TGTGCCAGCAGCCAAGGGGACAGAGAGAATGAAAAACTGTTTTTT
CDR3 protein: CASSQGDRENEKLFF

J gene: TRBJ2-6
D gene: -
clone size: -
V gene: TRBV10-2
CDR3 DNA: TGCGCCAGCGGGAGTTCTGGGGCCAACGTCCTGACTTTC
CDR3 protein: CASGSSGANVLTF

J gene: TRBJ1-6
D gene: TRBD1
clone size: -
V gene: TRBV28
CDR3 DNA: TGTGCCAGCAGCTCAGGGGGTCGGGGTAATTCACCCCTCCACTTT
CDR3 protein: CASSSGGRGNSPLHF

J gene: TRBJ2-7
D gene: TRBD2
clone size: few
V gene: TRBV27
CDR3 DNA: TGTGCCAGCAGTTTACCAGCGGGAGGACCGGACGAGCAGTACTTC
CDR3 protein: CASSLPAGGPDEQYF

J gene: TRBJ2-1
D gene: -
clone size: -
V gene: TRBV9
CDR3 DNA: TGTGCCAGCAGCGTAGTGGTAGGGGATGAGCAGTTCTTC
CDR3 protein: CASSVVVGDEQFF

J gene: TRBJ2-5
D gene: TRBD2
clone size: -
V gene: TRBV5-1
CDR3 DNA: TGCGCCAGCAGTCGGGGGGACGAGACCCAGTACTTC
CDR3 protein: CASSRGDETQYF

J gene: TRBJ2-5
D gene: -
clone size: -
V gene: TRBV29-1
CDR3 DNA: TGCAGCCACCACCGTTTGGAGACCCAGTACTTC
CDR3 protein: CSHHRLETQYF

J gene: TRBJ1-5
D gene: -
clone size: few
V gene: TRBV18
CDR3 DNA: TGTGCCAGCTCACCCTGGGGCCAGGGCAATCAGCCCCAGCATTTT
CDR3 protein: CASSPWGQGNQPQHF

J gene: TRBJ2-1
D gene: -
clone size: -
V gene: TRBV11-3
CDR3 DNA: TGTGCCAGCAGCTTCGGGGGAAATGAGCAGTTCTTC
CDR3 protein: CASSFGGNEQFF

J gene: TRBJ2-4
D gene: TRBD2
clone size: -
V gene: TRBV5-6
CDR3 DNA: TGTGCCAGCAGCCTCCCGGGGGGGAGCAGAAACATTCAGTACTTC
CDR3 protein: CASSLPGGSRNIQYF

J gene: TRBJ1-3
D gene: -
clone size: -
V gene: TRBV29-1
CDR3 DNA: TGCAGCGTTGAAGATGGATTTCGATCTGGAAACACCATATATTTT
CDR3 protein: CSVEDGFRSGNTIYF

J gene: TRBJ2-3
D gene: -
clone size: -
V gene: TRBV13
CDR3 DNA: TGTGCCAGCAGCTTAGGCTTTCCCGAGGCAGATACGCAGTATTTT
CDR3 protein: CASSLGFPEADTQYF

J gene: TRBJ1-3
D gene: -
clone size: -
V gene: TRBV5-1
CDR3 DNA: TGCGCCAGCAGCTCCGGTCAAAACACCATATATTTT
CDR3 protein: CASSSGQNTIYF

J gene: TRBJ2-7
D gene: -
clone size: -
V gene: TRBV9
CDR3 DNA: TGTGCCAGCAGCGCCGGAGGGGCCCACGAGCAGTACTTC
CDR3 protein: CASSAGGAHEQYF

J gene: TRBJ1-2
D gene: -
clone size: -
V gene: TRBV5-1
CDR3 DNA: TGCGCCAGCAGCCCGTGGGGGGAGTCGAACTATGGCTACACCTTC
CDR3 protein: CASSPWGESNYGYTF

J gene: TRBJ2-7
D gene: TRBD2
clone size: -
V gene: TRBV6-5
CDR3 DNA: TGTGCCAGCAGTTACTCATCTAGCGGGAGTATCTACGAGCAGTACTTC
CDR3 protein: CASSYSSSGSIYEQYF

J gene: TRBJ2-1
D gene: -
clone size: -
V gene: TRBV6-5
CDR3 DNA: TGTGCCAGCAGTGACAGACACAAAAACAATGAGCAGTTCTTC
CDR3 protein: CASSDRHKNNEQFF

J gene: TRBJ2-5
D gene: -
clone size: -
V gene: TRBV5-1
CDR3 DNA: TGCGCCAGCAGCTCCCAAGGGTCGGGGATAGAGACCCAGTACTTC
CDR3 protein: CASSSQGSGIETQYF

J gene: TRBJ1-6
D gene: TRBD1
clone size: once
V gene: TRBV4-1
CDR3 DNA: TGCGCCAGCAGCCAAGAGACCAGGGGGTCACCCCTCCACTTT
CDR3 protein: CASSQETRGSPLHF

J gene: TRBJ2-1
D gene: -
clone size: -
V gene: TRBV30
CDR3 DNA: TGTGCCTGGAGTCCCACTCAGTACAATGAGCAGTTCTTC
CDR3 protein: CAWSPTQYNEQFF

J gene: TRBJ2-1
D gene: -
clone size: -
V gene: TRBV5-1
CDR3 DNA: TGCGCCAGCAGCTTGGCCTCAGGTGCAGGGACCAATGAGCAGTTCTTC
CDR3 protein: CASSLASGAGTNEQFF

J gene: TRBJ2-1
D gene: -
clone size: -
V gene: TRBV10-3
CDR3 DNA: TGTGCCATCAGTGAGTCGGACGGTTTCTCCTACAATGAGCAGTTCTTC
CDR3 protein: CAISESDGFSYNEQFF

J gene: TRBJ1-1
D gene: TRBD1
clone size: -
V gene: TRBV9
CDR3 DNA: TGTGCCAGCAGCGTTGGGGACAGGGGGCGAACAGAAGCTTTCTTT
CDR3 protein: CASSVGDRGRTEAFF

J gene: TRBJ1-2
D gene: -
clone size: -
V gene: TRBV5-1
CDR3 DNA: TGCGCCAGCAGCGTCCCCCAGCAGGGTAGAGATGGCTACACCTTC
CDR3 protein: CASSVPQQGRDGYTF

J gene: TRBJ1-6
D gene: -
clone size: -
V gene: TRBV6-1
CDR3 DNA: TGTGCCAGCAGTGACGGGGGAACCTATAATTCACCCCTCCACTTT
CDR3 protein: CASSDGGTYNSPLHF

J gene: TRBJ2-5
D gene: TRBD1
clone size: few
V gene: TRBV5-4
CDR3 DNA: TGTGCCAGCAGCTTGGACAGGGGCTGGTCAGAGACCCAGTACTTC
CDR3 protein: CASSLDRGWSETQYF

J gene: TRBJ2-3
D gene: TRBD2
clone size: -
V gene: TRBV11-3
CDR3 DNA: TGTGCCAGTGGACTAGCGGGGGGGCCAGATACGCAGTATTTT
CDR3 protein: CASGLAGGPDTQYF

J gene: TRBJ2-2
D gene: -
clone size: -
V gene: TRBV7-9
CDR3 DNA: TGTGCCAGCAGCTTAGACAGGGTCGACACCGGGGAGCTGTTTTTT
CDR3 protein: CASSLDRVDTGELFF

J gene: TRBJ2-2
D gene: TRBD1
clone size: -
V gene: TRBV15
CDR3 DNA: TGTGCCACCAGAGACAGGGGAGGCACCGGGGAGCTGTTTTTT
CDR3 protein: CATRDRGGTGELFF

J gene: TRBJ2-5
D gene: -
clone size: -
V gene: TRBV9
CDR3 DNA: TGTGCCAGCAGCGTAGGATTAGCAGGGTCAGAGACCCAGTACTTC
CDR3 protein: CASSVGLAGSETQYF

J gene: TRBJ2-1
D gene: TRBD2
clone size: -
V gene: TRBV7-9
CDR3 DNA: TGTGCCAGCAGCTCAACTAGCGGGAGGGCCGATGAGCAGTTCTTC
CDR3 protein: CASSSTSGRADEQFF

J gene: TRBJ2-1
D gene: TRBD2
clone size: few
V gene: TRBV9
CDR3 DNA: TGTGCCAGCAGCGTGGGACTAGATTACAATGAGCAGTTCTTC
CDR3 protein: CASSVGLDYNEQFF

J gene: TRBJ1-1
D gene: -
clone size: -
V gene: TRBV7-9
CDR3 DNA: TGTGCCAGCAGCATAAAAAAAAACACTGAAGCTTTCTTT
CDR3 protein: CASSIKKNTEAFF

J gene: TRBJ2-1
D gene: -
clone size: few
V gene: TRBV27
CDR3 DNA: TGTGCCAGCAGTTTATCAGCCGGGGTTGATGAGCAGTTCTTC
CDR3 protein: CASSLSAGVDEQFF

J gene: TRBJ2-2
D gene: TRBD1
clone size: -
V gene: TRBV9
CDR3 DNA: TGTGCCAGCAGCGTAGCCGGACAGGGCTATACAGGCGTGGAGCTGTTTTTT
CDR3 protein: CASSVAGQGYTGVELFF

J gene: TRBJ2-1
D gene: -
clone size: -
V gene: TRBV20-1
CDR3 DNA: TGCAGTGCAAGGAGCAATGAGCAGTTCTTC
CDR3 protein: CSARSNEQFF

J gene: TRBJ2-2
D gene: TRBD2
clone size: -
V gene: TRBV12-5
CDR3 DNA: TGTGCTAGTGGTTTTATAGCGGGGGATCACACCGGGGAGCTGTTTTTT
CDR3 protein: CASGFIAGDHTGELFF

J gene: TRBJ2-7
D gene: -
clone size: -
V gene: TRBV21-1
CDR3 DNA: TGTGCCAGCAGCAAACCTACTAGCGGGAGGCCCTCCTACGAGCAGTACTTC
CDR3 protein: CASSKPTSGRPSYEQYF

J gene: TRBJ2-7
D gene: -
clone size: -
V gene: TRBV7-2
CDR3 DNA: TGTGCCAGCAGTCGGACAGAACCTCCCTACGAGCAGTACTTC
CDR3 protein: CASSRTEPPYEQYF

J gene: TRBJ2-6
D gene: -
clone size: -
V gene: TRBV4-1
CDR3 DNA: TGCGCCAGCAGCCAAGACCTCTTTCGGGGCAACGTCCTGACTTTC
CDR3 protein: CASSQDLFRGNVLTF